This is a list of T cell receptor beta chains from one sample in a study of radiation and T cells in renal cell carcinoma. This table comes from immunoSEQ multiplex PCR, and its TCRdb copy is limited to in-frame clones, with some not included. The sample gives roughly 130,000 clones, 88% of which show up once; 5.8% is in the top ten. This sample comprised blood, obtained from a patient whose treatment included radiotherapy and nephrectomy. Receptors were obtained from a woman in her seventies with renal cell carcinoma. CDR3s include the opening cysteine and the closing phenylalanine or tryptophan. A D gene is named only where the DNA matches it firmly. Only some rows state a clone size, as once, few, many or a class for expanded clones.

TRBJ1-3,TRBV28,-,-,TGTGCCAGCAGTCCGACAGGTCGAAAAGGAAACACCATATATTTT,CASSPTGRKGNTIYF
TRBJ2-2,TRBV6-1,-,-,TGTGCCAGCAGTGGCCGGGACACCGGACGGGTCGGGGAGCTGTTTTTT,CASSGRDTGRVGELFF
TRBJ2-3,TRBV29-1,TRBD1,-,TGCAGCGTCAGGGGGCTAAGCACAGATACGCAGTATTTT,CSVRGLSTDTQYF
TRBJ2-5,TRBV7-2,-,-,TGTGCCAGCAGCAGGGGACGTCCGGAGACCCAGTACTTC,CASSRGRPETQYF
TRBJ2-1,TRBV11-2,TRBD1,-,TGTGCCAGCAGCCTTTGGACAGGGATGGATGAGCAGTTCTTC,CASSLWTGMDEQFF
TRBJ1-5,TRBV7-9,TRBD1,-,TGTGCCAGCAGCCACGGGACAGGTAGCAATCAGCCCCAGCATTTT,CASSHGTGSNQPQHF
TRBJ2-3,TRBV28,TRBD2,-,TGTGCCAGCAGTATTGATCTAGCGGGGGCCGGGGGAGATACGCAGTATTTT,CASSIDLAGAGGDTQYF
TRBJ2-4,TRBV11-2,TRBD2,-,TGTGCCAGCAGCTTATCCCCCGGGGGGTCCAAAAACATTCAGTACTTC,CASSLSPGGSKNIQYF
TRBJ2-1,TRBV7-2,-,few,TGTGCCAGCAGCTTACTGGGGGCCAGGATCAATGAGCAGTTCTTC,CASSLLGARINEQFF
TRBJ2-1,TRBV15,TRBD2,-,TGTGCCACCAGCAGGAAGGGACTAGGACTTTACAATGAGCAGTTCTTC,CATSRKGLGLYNEQFF
TRBJ1-2,TRBV19,TRBD1,-,TGTGCCAGTAACTGGGACAGGGGGACGGACGGCTACACCTTC,CASNWDRGTDGYTF
TRBJ2-5,TRBV4-2,TRBD2,-,TGTGCCAGCAGCCAAGACGCTAGACTAGCGGGGAAGGGAGAGACCCAGTACTTC,CASSQDARLAGKGETQYF
TRBJ2-7,TRBV30,-,-,TGTGCCTGGAGAGGGCAGGGTCTAACCTACGAGCAGTACTTC,CAWRGQGLTYEQYF
TRBJ2-5,TRBV5-4,-,-,TGTGCCAGCAGCTTGGGCCAGGGGATAGAGACCCAGTACTTC,CASSLGQGIETQYF
TRBJ1-2,TRBV25-1,-,-,TGTGCCAGCACTCCTAGGACAGCCTCGGGGGGCTACACCTTC,CASTPRTASGGYTF
TRBJ2-7,TRBV5-6,TRBD1,-,TGTGCCAGCAGCCGGATGACCGGGACAGCCTACGAGCAGTACTTC,CASSRMTGTAYEQYF
TRBJ1-1,TRBV7-9,-,-,TGTGCTAGCATGGCTTTAGGGGGAATTTGGACTGAAGCTTTCTTT,CASMALGGIWTEAFF
TRBJ2-7,TRBV7-9,TRBD1,-,TGTGCCAGCAGCCCGGGACAGCACTACGAGCAGTACTTC,CASSPGQHYEQYF
TRBJ1-1,TRBV6-6,-,-,TGTGCCAGCAGTAGCACAGGGATGAACACTGAAGCTTTCTTT,CASSSTGMNTEAFF
TRBJ2-5,TRBV28,-,-,TGTGCCAGCAGGCCCAGGGGTTCCGAGACCCAGTACTTC,CASRPRGSETQYF
TRBJ1-5,TRBV5-1,-,few,TGCGCCAGCAGCTTGGCCGGGACCCTCAATCAGCCCCAGCATTTT,CASSLAGTLNQPQHF
TRBJ1-2,TRBV13,TRBD1,once,TGTGCCAGCAGCTCGCTTAATGAGCGGACAGGGCAGTATGGCTACACCTTC,CASSSLNERTGQYGYTF
TRBJ1-2,TRBV7-2,-,few,TGTGCCAGCAGCTTAGCCGTCGGCTATGGCTACACCTTC,CASSLAVGYGYTF
TRBJ1-1,TRBV6-5,-,few,TGTGCCAGCAGTTACACGAAGAACACTGAAGCTTTCTTT,CASSYTKNTEAFF
TRBJ1-2,TRBV5-1,-,-,TGCGCCAGCAGCTTGGAGGAACCTTCTACTTATGGCTACACCTTC,CASSLEEPSTYGYTF
TRBJ2-3,TRBV9,TRBD2,-,TGTGCCAGCAGCCTACTAGCGGGGAGGGCCTATACGCAGTATTTT,CASSLLAGRAYTQYF
TRBJ1-3,TRBV9,-,few,TGTGCCAGCAGCGTAGCCCCTACAGCAGTCTCTGGAAACACCATATATTTT,CASSVAPTAVSGNTIYF
TRBJ2-6,TRBV28,-,once,TGTGCCAGCAGTTTAAGTGGCTCTGGGGCCAACGTCCTGACTTTC,CASSLSGSGANVLTF
TRBJ2-7,TRBV27,-,-,TGTGCCAGCAGTTTAGCCGGGACAAACTACGAGCAGTACTTC,CASSLAGTNYEQYF
TRBJ2-2,TRBV2,TRBD1,-,TGTGCCAGCAATCCTGTGACAGGGCGAGGCGGGGAGCTGTTTTTT,CASNPVTGRGGELFF
TRBJ2-7,TRBV19,TRBD1,-,TGTGCCTCACAGGGGGCGAGGGAGCAGTACTTC,CASQGAREQYF
TRBJ1-1,TRBV28,-,-,TGTGCCAGCAGTTTCGTGGGGGGAGGCACTGAAGCTTTCTTT,CASSFVGGGTEAFF
TRBJ1-2,TRBV4-3,TRBD1,few,TGCGCCAGCAGCCAAGACCCCACAGGGGCCTATGGCTACACCTTC,CASSQDPTGAYGYTF
TRBJ2-1,TRBV28,TRBD2,-,TGTGCCAGCAGTCCCCCCCCGCGGGGGTTAGACAATGAGCAGTTCTTC,CASSPPPRGLDNEQFF
TRBJ1-1,TRBV5-1,TRBD1,-,TGCGCCAGCAGCTTAGAAGGGGGCATCACTGAAGCTTTCTTT,CASSLEGGITEAFF
TRBJ1-5,TRBV10-3,TRBD1,-,TGTGCCACCCAAGCCCCGGGACAGGGTGGGGGTCAGCCCCAGCATTTT,CATQAPGQGGGQPQHF
TRBJ2-2,TRBV6-6,TRBD2,-,TGTGCCAGCAGGGCGGCGGGGGGCCGGCCCGGGGAGCTGTTTTTT,CASRAAGGRPGELFF